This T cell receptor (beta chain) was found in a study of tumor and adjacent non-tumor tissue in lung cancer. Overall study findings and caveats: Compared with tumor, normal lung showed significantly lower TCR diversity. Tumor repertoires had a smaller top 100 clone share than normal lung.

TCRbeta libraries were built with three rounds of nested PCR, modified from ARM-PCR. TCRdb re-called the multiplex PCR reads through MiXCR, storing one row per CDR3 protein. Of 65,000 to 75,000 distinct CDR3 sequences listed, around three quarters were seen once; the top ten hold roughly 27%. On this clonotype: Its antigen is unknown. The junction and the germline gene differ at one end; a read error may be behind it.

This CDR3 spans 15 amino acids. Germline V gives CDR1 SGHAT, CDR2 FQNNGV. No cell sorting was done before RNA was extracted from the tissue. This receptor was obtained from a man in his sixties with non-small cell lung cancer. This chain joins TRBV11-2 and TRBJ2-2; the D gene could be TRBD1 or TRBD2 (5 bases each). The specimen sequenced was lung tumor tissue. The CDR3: CASSFRDHRAGELSF. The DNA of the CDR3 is TGTGCCAGCAGCTTCCGGGACCACCGAGCCGGGGAGCTGTCTTTT. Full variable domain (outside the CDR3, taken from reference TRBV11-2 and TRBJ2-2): EAGVAQSPRYKIIEKRQSVAFWCNPISGHATLYWYQQILGQGPKLLIQFQNNGVVDDSQLPKDRFSAERLKGVDSTLKIQPAKLEDSAVYLCASSFRDHRAGELSFGEGSRLTVL.